This T cell receptor beta chain was recorded in a study of T-cell memory formation after mild COVID-19. The CDR3 runs to 15 residues. Germline V CDR1 and CDR2: MNHEY, SVGAGI. Trimming cost V 5 bases and J 3 bases, with 14 bases left between them. This clonotype was seen more than once but under ten times. MiXCR, applied by TCRdb to the 5' RACE reads, yields one record per CDR3 protein. The table includes about 350,000 distinct CDR3 sequences, around 13% detected once. The chain has TRBV6-5 and TRBJ2-1; a weak D match, TRBD2 (5 bases). The TCR comes from a young man who had mild COVID-19 (a few samples of this study predate the infection). Cell type and time point are not known. The sample was PBMCs or a T cell subset sorted from them (not recorded which). The CDR3 reads CASSTLARVYNEQFF. For the CDR3, the DNA is TGTGCCAGCAGTACCCTAGCAAGGGTCTACAATGAGCAGTTCTTC.